Listed here is a single T cell receptor beta chain. Its matching antigen is unknown. The authors ran a second PCR of about 7 to 11 cycles using a sample-barcoded 5' primer and a J-beta primer mix. From the 5' RACE reads, TCRdb called clonotypes with MiXCR, one entry per CDR3 protein. Of 1.5 million to 2 million distinct CDR3 sequences in the sample, about 49% were seen once. The data belong to a study of blood T cells in healthy people across ages. Study-wide results and limits: It was not known whether donors were CMV positive (a possible confounder of expanded clonotype changes). Naive and antigen-experienced cells were not separated, limiting conclusive comparison.

Germline V gene sequence: CDR1 DFQATT, CDR2 SNEGSKA (reference sequence). Losses at the gene ends were 4 bases for V and 6 bases for J; bases not matched to a gene: 15. The length of the CDR3 is 17 residues. There were healthy Caucasian individuals from Russia, aged roughly 6 to 95, serving as donors. In each sample, at least 6 million PBMCs were isolated. Sequenced input: blood. The V call is TRBV20-1, the J call TRBJ2-3; 11 bases are shared with TRBD2. This clonotype originated in a woman between 40 and 55 years old in good health. This chain's CDR3 is CSAINPTSGGGRDTQYF. CDR3 in DNA: TGCAGTGCTATAAATCCTACTAGCGGGGGAGGGCGGGATACGCAGTATTTT.